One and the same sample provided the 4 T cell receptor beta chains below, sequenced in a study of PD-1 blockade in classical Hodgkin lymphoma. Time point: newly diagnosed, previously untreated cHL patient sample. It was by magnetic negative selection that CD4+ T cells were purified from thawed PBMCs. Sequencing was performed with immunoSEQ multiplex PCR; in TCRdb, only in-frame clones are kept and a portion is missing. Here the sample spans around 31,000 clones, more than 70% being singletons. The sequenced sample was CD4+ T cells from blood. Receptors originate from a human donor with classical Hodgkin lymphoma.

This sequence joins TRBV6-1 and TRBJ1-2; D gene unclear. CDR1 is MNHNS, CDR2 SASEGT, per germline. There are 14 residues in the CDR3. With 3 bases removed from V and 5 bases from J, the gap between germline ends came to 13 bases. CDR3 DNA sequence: TGTGCCAGCAGTGATCAGGCCCTATTGTATGGCTACACCTTC. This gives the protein CASSDQALLYGYTF.

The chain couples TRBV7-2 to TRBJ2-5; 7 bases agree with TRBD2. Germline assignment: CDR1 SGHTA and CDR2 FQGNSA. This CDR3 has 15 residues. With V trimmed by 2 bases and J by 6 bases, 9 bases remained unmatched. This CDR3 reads CASSLWGGSRQTQYF. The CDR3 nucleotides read TGTGCCAGCAGCTTATGGGGCGGGAGCCGACAGACCCAGTACTTC.

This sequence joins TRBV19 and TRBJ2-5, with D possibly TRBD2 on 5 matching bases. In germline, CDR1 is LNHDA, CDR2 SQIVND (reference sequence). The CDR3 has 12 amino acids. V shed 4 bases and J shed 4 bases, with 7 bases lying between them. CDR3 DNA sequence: TGTGCCAGTAGTAACGGGGTAGAGACCCAGTACTTC. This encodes CASSNGVETQYF.

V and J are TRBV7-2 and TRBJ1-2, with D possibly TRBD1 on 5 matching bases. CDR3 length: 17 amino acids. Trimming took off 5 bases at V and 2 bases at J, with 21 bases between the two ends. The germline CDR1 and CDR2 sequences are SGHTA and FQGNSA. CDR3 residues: CASSPGPAALLNYGYTF. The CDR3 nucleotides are TGTGCCAGCAGCCCAGGGCCCGCGGCGCTATTGAACTATGGCTACACCTTC.